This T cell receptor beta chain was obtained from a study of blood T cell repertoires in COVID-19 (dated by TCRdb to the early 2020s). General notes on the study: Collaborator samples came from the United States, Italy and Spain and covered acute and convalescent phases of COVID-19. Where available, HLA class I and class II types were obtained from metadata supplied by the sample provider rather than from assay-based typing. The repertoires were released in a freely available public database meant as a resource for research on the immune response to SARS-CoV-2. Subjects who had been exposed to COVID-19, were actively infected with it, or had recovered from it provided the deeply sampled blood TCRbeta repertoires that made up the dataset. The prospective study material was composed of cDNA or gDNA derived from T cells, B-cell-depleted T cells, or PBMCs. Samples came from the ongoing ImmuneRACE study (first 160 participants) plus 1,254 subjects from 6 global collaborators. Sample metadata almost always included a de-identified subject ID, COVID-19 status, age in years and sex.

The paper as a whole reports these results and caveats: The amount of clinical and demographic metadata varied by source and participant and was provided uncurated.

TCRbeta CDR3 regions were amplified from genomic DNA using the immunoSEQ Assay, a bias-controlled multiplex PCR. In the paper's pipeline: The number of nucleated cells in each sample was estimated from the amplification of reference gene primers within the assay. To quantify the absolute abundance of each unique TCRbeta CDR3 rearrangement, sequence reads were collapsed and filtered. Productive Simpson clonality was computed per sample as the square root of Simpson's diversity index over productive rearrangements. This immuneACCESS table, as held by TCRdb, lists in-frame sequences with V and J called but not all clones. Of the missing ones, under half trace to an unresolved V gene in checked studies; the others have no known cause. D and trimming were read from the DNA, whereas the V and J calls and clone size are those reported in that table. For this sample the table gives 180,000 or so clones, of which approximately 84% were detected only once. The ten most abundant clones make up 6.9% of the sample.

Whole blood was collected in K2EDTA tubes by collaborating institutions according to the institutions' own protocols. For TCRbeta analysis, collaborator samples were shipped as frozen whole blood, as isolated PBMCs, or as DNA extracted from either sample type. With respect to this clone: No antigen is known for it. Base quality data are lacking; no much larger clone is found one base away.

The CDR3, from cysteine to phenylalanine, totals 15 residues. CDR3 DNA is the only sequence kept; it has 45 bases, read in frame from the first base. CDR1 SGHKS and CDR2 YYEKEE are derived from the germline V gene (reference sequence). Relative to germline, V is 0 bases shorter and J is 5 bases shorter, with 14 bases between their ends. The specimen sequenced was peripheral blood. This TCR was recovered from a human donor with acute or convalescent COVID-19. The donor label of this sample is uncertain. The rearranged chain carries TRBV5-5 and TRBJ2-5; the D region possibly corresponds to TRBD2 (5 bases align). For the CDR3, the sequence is CASSLALAFFETQYF. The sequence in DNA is TGTGCCAGCAGCTTGGCTCTAGCTTTCTTTGAGACCCAGTACTTC.